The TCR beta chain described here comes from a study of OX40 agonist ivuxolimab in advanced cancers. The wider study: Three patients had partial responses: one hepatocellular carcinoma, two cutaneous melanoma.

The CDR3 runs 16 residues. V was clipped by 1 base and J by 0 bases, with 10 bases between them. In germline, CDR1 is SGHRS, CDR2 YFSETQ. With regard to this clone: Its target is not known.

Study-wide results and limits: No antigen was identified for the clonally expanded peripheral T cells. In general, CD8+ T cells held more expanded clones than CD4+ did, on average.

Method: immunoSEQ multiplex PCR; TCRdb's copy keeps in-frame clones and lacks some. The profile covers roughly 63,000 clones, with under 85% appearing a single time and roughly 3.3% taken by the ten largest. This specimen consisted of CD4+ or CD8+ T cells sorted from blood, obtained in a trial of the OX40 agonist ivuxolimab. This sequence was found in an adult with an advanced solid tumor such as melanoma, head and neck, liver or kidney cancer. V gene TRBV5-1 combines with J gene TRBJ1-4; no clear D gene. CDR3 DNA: TGCGCCAGCAGCTTGATAGTTGGTGCAACTAATGAAAAACTGTTTTTT. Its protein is CASSLIVGATNEKLFF.